These T cell receptor beta chains were read from a single sample in a study of cytomegalovirus exposure and HLA in healthy donors. Generated by immunoSEQ multiplex PCR, the TCRdb table keeps only in-frame clones and is missing some. The sample lists 95,000 to 150,000 clones; about 62% were seen once. Material: PBMCs. The receptors come from a woman in her 40s in good health and CMV-seropositive. Both conserved end residues are trimmed from each CDR3. Only part of the rows carry a size: once, few, many, or a class if the clone is expanded.

v_gene | abundance | CDR3aa
TRBV28 | few | ASSSPGTSGNNEQF
TRBV5-1 | NA | ASRIDSTDTQY
TRBV4-2 | once | ASSQGQGSYNEQF
TRBV28 | few | ASSSSQAPF
TRBV2 | NA | ASSEERVHEQY
TRBV19 | NA | ASSSPAGVNQPQH
TRBV19 | NA | ASSSRLAGGVTGELF
TRBV6-5 | few | ASSQLLAGAGEQY
TRBV5-6 | few | ASSYDPGWPGNTIY
TRBV9 | NA | ASSPGLTVGSYEQY
TRBV2 | few | ASSEGRERGYT
TRBV27 | few | ASSSNSGTSGSNDSTYEQY
TRBV27 | NA | ASSFLGGGNEKLF
TRBV5-5 | NA | ASSPSGRAETGELF
TRBV29-1 | NA | SVLKTPMGEQY
TRBV6-6 | few | ASNKATGIYGYT
TRBV6-6 | once | ASSLRDPSNEKLF
TRBV7-9 | NA | ASSSDTAATEAF
TRBV5-1 | NA | ASSPASRAVDEQY
TRBV5-5 | NA | ASSGTSGKETQY
TRBV7-9 | NA | ASSLREEGTGELF
TRBV7-3 | few | ASSLLGTSGVEQF
TRBV11-3 | few | ASSSVQGAYGYT
TRBV5-1 | NA | ASRRLAGGPEIV
TRBV7-8 | NA | ASSRDIRYEQY
TRBV6-5 | once | ASSSGQRYGYT
TRBV19 | few | ASRTGPGTGGQY
TRBV7-9 | NA | ASSLWGGPDDGYT
TRBV7-9 | NA | ASSLEPGLAGKEQY
TRBV5-1 | NA | ASSPDGRQGKNIQY
TRBV30 | NA | AWSEGTGGFEQY
TRBV6-5 | few | ASTHRGGRGYEQY
TRBV28 | NA | ASRWDRGTEAF
TRBV6-1 | few | ASSEAVTSSYEQY
TRBV4-2 | few | ASSQGVPDRVRRETQY
TRBV11-2 | NA | ASSLDVEQVYGYT
TRBV29-1 | once | SVPLAGPYNEQF
TRBV29-1 | once | SVEGPYGYT
TRBV6-1 | NA | ASSSLQGANTEAF
TRBV5-1 | NA | ASSWEAGFEQY
TRBV19 | NA | ASSGNNYGYP
TRBV2 | NA | ASREQGAGPEAF
TRBV6-5 | few | ASNTGAGGEQY